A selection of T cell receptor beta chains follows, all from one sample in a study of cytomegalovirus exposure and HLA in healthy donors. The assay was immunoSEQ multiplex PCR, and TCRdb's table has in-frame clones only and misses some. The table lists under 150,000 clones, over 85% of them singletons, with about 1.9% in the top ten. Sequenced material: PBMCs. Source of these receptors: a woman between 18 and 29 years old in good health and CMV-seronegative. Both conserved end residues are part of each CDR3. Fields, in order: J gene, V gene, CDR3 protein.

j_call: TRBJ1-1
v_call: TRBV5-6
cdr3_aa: CASSLYSEAFF

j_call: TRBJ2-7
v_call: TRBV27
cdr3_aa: CASSPQSGLADYEQYF

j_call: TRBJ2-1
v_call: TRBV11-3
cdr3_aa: CASSVSTGDNEQFF

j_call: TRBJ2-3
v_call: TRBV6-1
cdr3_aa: CASSEGRDTDTQYF

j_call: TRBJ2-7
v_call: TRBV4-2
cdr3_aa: CASSQQRGGSPGEQYF

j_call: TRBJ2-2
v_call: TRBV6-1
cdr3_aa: CASAGQGRAGELFF

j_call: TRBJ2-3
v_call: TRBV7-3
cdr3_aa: CASRQTGGSTDTQYF

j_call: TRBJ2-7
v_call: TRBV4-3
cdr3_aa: CASSQDRGAGTSAEQYF

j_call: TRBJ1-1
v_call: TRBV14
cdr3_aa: CASSQVPGVTEAFF

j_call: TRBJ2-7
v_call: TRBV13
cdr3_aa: CASSLGSSYEQYF

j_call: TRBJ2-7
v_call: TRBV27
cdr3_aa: CASSLFSGQAYEQYF

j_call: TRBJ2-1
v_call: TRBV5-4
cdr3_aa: CASSLAGGLGNEQFF

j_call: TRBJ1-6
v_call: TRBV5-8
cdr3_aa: CASSPTGTGDVSYNSPLHF

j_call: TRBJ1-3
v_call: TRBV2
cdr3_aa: CASSGTGGNTIYF

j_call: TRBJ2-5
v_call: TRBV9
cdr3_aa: CASSAQMAGTSGGAGETQYF

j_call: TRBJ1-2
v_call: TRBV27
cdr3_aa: CASSPPGTAYGYTF